This T cell receptor (beta chain) was found in a study of blood T cell repertoires in COVID-19 (TCRdb year 2020). Regarding the research as a whole: Collaborator samples came from the United States, Italy and Spain and covered acute and convalescent phases of COVID-19. The prospective study material was composed of cDNA or gDNA derived from T cells, B-cell-depleted T cells, or PBMCs. Where available, HLA class I and class II types were taken from metadata supplied by the sample provider and were not determined by assay-based typing. The repertoires were made available in a free public database intended to serve as a resource for research on the immune response to SARS-CoV-2. Samples were obtained from the ongoing ImmuneRACE study (first 160 participants) and from 1,254 subjects provided by 6 global collaborators. A de-identified subject ID, COVID-19 status, age in years and sex were almost always included in the sample metadata. Subjects who had been exposed to COVID-19, were actively infected with it, or had recovered from it provided the deeply sampled blood TCRbeta repertoires that made up the dataset. Findings and caveats that apply to the study as a whole: The amount of clinical and demographic metadata varied by source and participant and was provided uncurated.

CDR1 is given as SEHNR and CDR2 as FQNEAQ, both from the germline V gene (reference sequence). The CDR3 covers 15 residues, taking in both the cysteine and the phenylalanine. The sequence is cut down to CDR3 DNA, 45 bases in frame from base 1. Here V drops 4 bases and J drops 2 bases, and the junction holds 7 bases not matched to any gene. Collaborating institutions collected whole blood in K2EDTA tubes following their own protocols. For TCRbeta analysis, collaborators shipped samples in one of three forms: frozen whole blood, isolated PBMCs, or DNA extracted from either of those sample types. The immunoSEQ Assay, a bias-controlled multiplex PCR, was used to amplify TCRbeta CDR3 regions from genomic DNA. The study's own analysis went as follows. Within the assay, amplification of reference gene primers was used to estimate how many nucleated cells each sample contained. Sequence reads were collapsed and filtered to measure the absolute abundance of every unique TCRbeta CDR3 rearrangement. For each sample, productive Simpson clonality was calculated as the square root of Simpson's diversity index over productive rearrangements. TCRdb carries this immuneACCESS record with in-frame sequences only. Its versions omit some clonotypes, under half of them owing to an unresolved V gene in the studies checked, with the rest unexplained. Clone size and V and J calls were adopted from that table, with D and trimming inferred from the DNA. This sample is represented by more than 110,000 clones; around 83% of them were singletons. Jointly, the top ten make up less than 4.5% of the sample.

On this clone itself: Its binding antigen is unknown. No much larger clone is present one base from it, and per-base qualities are unavailable.

The sequencing sample was made of peripheral blood. This sequence was found in a woman of 80 years or more with acute or convalescent COVID-19. The chain uses TRBV7-9 and TRBJ2-7; 8 middle bases align to TRBD1. In nucleotides, the sequence is TGTGCCAGCAGCTCGACAGGGGCCTCGACCTACGAGCAGTACTTC. This translates into CASSSTGASTYEQYF.